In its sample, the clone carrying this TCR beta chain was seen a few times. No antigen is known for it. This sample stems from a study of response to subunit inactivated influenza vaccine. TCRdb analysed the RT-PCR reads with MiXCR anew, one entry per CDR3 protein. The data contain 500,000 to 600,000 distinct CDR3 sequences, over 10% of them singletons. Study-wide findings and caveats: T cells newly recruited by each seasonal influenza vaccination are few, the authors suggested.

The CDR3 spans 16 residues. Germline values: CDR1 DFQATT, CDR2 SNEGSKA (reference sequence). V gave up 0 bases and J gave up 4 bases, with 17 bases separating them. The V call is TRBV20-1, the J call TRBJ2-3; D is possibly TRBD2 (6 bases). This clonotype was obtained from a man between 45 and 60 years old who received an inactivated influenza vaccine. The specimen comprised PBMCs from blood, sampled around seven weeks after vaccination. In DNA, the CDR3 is TGCAGTGCTAGAGATTCTAGCTCGAGGAGGGCAGATACGCAGTATTTT. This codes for CSARDSSSRRADTQYF.